The T cell receptor beta chain under discussion was sequenced for a study of siplizumab effects on memory and regulatory T cells (dated by TCRdb to about 2019). General notes on the study: The study looked at the effect of siplizumab, an anti-CD2 antibody, on alloreactive T-cell subsets in allogeneic mixed lymphocyte reactions made from human PBMCs. Beyond this particular receptor, the publication reports: Unstimulated naive T cells appeared to be more diverse than memory T cells, and naive cells seemed to make a substantial contribution to the alloresponse. No functional confirmation was obtained for the suppressive function of proliferating Tregs from siplizumab cultures. Because sequences at frequencies below about 10^-5 were poorly captured, only a minor fraction of alloreactive clones could be mapped back to unstimulated subsets. A naive or memory phenotype could not be assigned to roughly 80-97% of proliferating CD4+ or CD8+ clones. Among mappable alloreactive CD4+ clones, the Treg-derived fraction averaged approximately 72% with siplizumab versus roughly 25% in control reactions. The cumulative frequency of alloreactive sequences that could be traced back to unstimulated CD4+ memory T cells was significantly reduced by siplizumab.

Sorted unstimulated T cells and proliferating T cells recovered from mixed lymphocyte reactions were subjected to TCRbeta CDR3 sequencing. Fresh whole blood from over 8 HLA-typed healthy donors was used to isolate PBMCs. The library was prepared using the immunoSEQ multiplex PCR assay. The deep sequencing platform assayed about 10^5 TCR templates per sample. Genomic DNA extracted from sorted T cells was used for TCRbeta CDR3 sequencing. The authors' analysis ran thus. The R programming language was used for clonal analysis of the TCRbeta CDR3 data. Alloreactive CD4+ and CD8+ clones were identified by comparing unstimulated samples to CFSE-low samples taken after the reaction. Regulatory or non-regulatory origin was assigned to alloreactive CD4+ clones by matching of sequences to sorted unstimulated Treg and non-Treg repertoires. Not all clones reach the TCRdb copy of this immuneACCESS table, which keeps in-frame sequences only. Checked studies attribute under half of the gap to unresolved V genes and leave the rest unexplained. Clone size and V and J calls were adopted from that table, with D and trimming inferred from the DNA. The sample table lists around 77,000 clones, 75% to 95% of them with a count of one. The ten largest make up around 29% of the sample.

Based on the germline V gene, the CDR1 and CDR2 sequences are MGHRA and YSYEKL. The cysteine opens and the phenylalanine closes a CDR3 of 16 amino acids. Here the CDR3 DNA is all that survives: 48 bases in frame from base 1. Germline trimming amounts to 3 bases on V and 2 bases on J, with 6 as the count of junction bases outside the gene matches. A word on this clone: Its antigen is currently not known. Base quality data are lacking; no much larger clone is found one base away.

This clonotype was obtained from a human donor in good health. The chain is assembled from TRBV4-1 and TRBJ2-2; a stretch of 7 junction bases matches TRBD1. What was sequenced was CD8+ T cells sorted from blood. The CDR3 region reads CASSHSGQYNTGELFF. The nucleotide sequence reads TGCGCCAGCAGCCATTCGGGACAGTATAACACCGGGGAGCTGTTTTTT.